The 8 T cell receptor beta chains given below trace back to one sample, sequenced in a study of molecular identifiers for immune sequencing clone quantification. TCRdb re-derived calls from the PCR reads in MiXCR, one entry per CDR3 protein. The data hold about 510,000 distinct CDR3 sequences, with around 21% observed a single time. Sequencing was carried out using naive CD8+ T cells from blood, with Jurkat cell RNA spiked in. Indicated subset: FACS-sorted CD8+CD4-CCR7+CD45RA+ naive T cells. These receptors all stem from a human donor in good health. Some libraries in this study had Jurkat cell RNA spiked in.

This clonotype was seen more than once but under ten times. The chain has TRBV27 and TRBJ1-1; possibly TRBD1 for D (6 bases). The ends were cut back, 6 bases at V and 4 bases at J, with 12 bases in the middle. Germline V gene data show CDR1 as MNHEY and CDR2 as SMNVEV (reference sequence). The CDR3 has 13 residues. The CDR3 loop reads CASRQGGGTEAFF. The CDR3, as DNA: TGTGCCAGCAGACAGGGCGGAGGCACTGAAGCTTTCTTT.

This chain joins TRBV6-6 and TRBJ2-5, with TRBD2 identical over 8 bases. J lost 0 bases, V lost 0 bases, and 9 bases had no gene match. This CDR3 region has 18 residues. Germline values: CDR1 MNHNY, CDR2 SVGAGI (reference sequence). The CDR3 DNA is TGTGCCAGCAGTTACTCCCCCAAAATAGCGGGGTACCAAGAGACCCAGTACTTC. As protein: CASSYSPKIAGYQETQYF.

The genes are TRBV12-3 or TRBV12-4 and TRBJ2-4, with 10 bases fitting TRBD2. Germline trimming cut 7 bases from V and 8 bases from J; bases unmatched to any gene: 8. This CDR3 comprises 14 residues. CDR3 sequence reads: CASTLSGGPDIQYF. The CDR3 bases are TGTGCCAGCACCCTTAGCGGGGGGCCAGACATTCAGTACTTC.

Of note for this clonotype: A read error may account for a junction end that differs from germline. The chain joins TRBV20-1 to TRBJ1-1; 10 nucleotides align to TRBD1. The CDR3 is made up of 13 amino acids. Germline values: CDR1 DFQATT, CDR2 SNEGSKA (reference sequence). CDR3 nucleotide sequence: TGCGGTGCTAGAGGGACAGGGGACACTGAAGCTTTCTTT. It is translated as CGARGTGDTEAFF.

In its sample, this clonotype was seen many times. The chain has TRBV24-1 and TRBJ2-1; maybe TRBD2 (6 bases). Germline values: CDR1 KGHDR, CDR2 SFDVKD. The CDR3 has 12 residues. The germline V and J ends were trimmed by 6 bases and 7 bases, with 9 bases remaining between them. The CDR3 DNA reads as TGTGCCACCAGTTTGGGGGGTAATGAGCAGTTCTTC. This encodes CATSLGGNEQFF.

This clonotype was seen at least ten times. V is TRBV7-6 and J is TRBJ2-3, with D possibly matching TRBD2 (6 bases). The CDR3 sequence is 17 residues long. Deletions cut 1 base from V and 1 base from J, with 15 bases between. CDR1 and CDR2 (germline): SGHVS, FNYEAQ. The CDR3 spells CASSLEGGIFGTDTQYF. Here the CDR3 DNA reads TGTGCCAGCAGCTTAGAAGGCGGGATTTTCGGCACAGATACGCAGTATTTT.

This clonotype was recorded at least ten times. This rearrangement joins TRBV7-9 to TRBJ1-5; D is unresolved. This CDR3 region has 13 residues. Trimming stripped 3 bases from V and 7 bases from J, with 10 bases between. Per germline, CDR1 SEHNR and CDR2 FQNEAQ (reference sequence). This CDR3 is CASSFDAGQPQHF. For the CDR3, the DNA is TGTGCCAGCAGCTTCGACGCCGGGCAGCCCCAGCATTTT.

The table lists this clonotype with many counts. V usage is TRBV27 and J usage is TRBJ2-3; D may be TRBD1 (5 bases). CDR3 length: 14 amino acids. Germline V gives CDR1 MNHEY, CDR2 SMNVEV (reference sequence). V lost 7 bases and J 0 bases, leaving 11 bases between the germline ends. The CDR3 reads CASIRQGSTDTQYF. The CDR3, as DNA: TGTGCCAGCATCCGGCAGGGCAGCACAGATACGCAGTATTTT.